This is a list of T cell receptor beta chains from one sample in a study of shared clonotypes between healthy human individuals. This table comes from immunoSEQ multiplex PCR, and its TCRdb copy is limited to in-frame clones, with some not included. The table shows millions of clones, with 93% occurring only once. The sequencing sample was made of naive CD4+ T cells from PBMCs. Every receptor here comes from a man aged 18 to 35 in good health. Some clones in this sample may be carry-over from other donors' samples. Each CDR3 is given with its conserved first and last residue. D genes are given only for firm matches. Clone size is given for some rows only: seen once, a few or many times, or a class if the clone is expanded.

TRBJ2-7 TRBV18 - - TGTGCCAGCTCACCCAGGGTGAACGAGCAGTACTTC CASSPRVNEQYF
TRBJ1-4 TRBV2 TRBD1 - TGTGCCAGCAGTGTTACAGGGGGCTTGGGTGAAAAACTGTTTTTT CASSVTGGLGEKLFF
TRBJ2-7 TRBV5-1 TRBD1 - TGCGCCAGCAGCTTGACAGGGGGGATGTACGAGCAGTACTTC CASSLTGGMYEQYF
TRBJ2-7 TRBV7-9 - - TGTGCCAGCAGCTTAGATGGGCGTGCCTACGAGCAGTACTTC CASSLDGRAYEQYF
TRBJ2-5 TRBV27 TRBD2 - TGTGCCAGCAGTCCCCAGTACCTCGAGCGCGGGAGGGAGACCCAGTACTTC CASSPQYLERGRETQYF
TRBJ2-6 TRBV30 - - TGTGCCTGGAGTCTCGGTGGGGCCAACGTCCTGACTTTC CAWSLGGANVLTF
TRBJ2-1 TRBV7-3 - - TGTGCCAGCAGCCCACCACCCTCCTACAATGAGCAGTTCTTC CASSPPPSYNEQFF
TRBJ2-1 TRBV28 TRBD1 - TGTGCCAGCAGTCTAATCACAGGGGACAATGAGCAGTTCTTC CASSLITGDNEQFF
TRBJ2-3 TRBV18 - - TGTGCCAGCTCACCACTCGCACTAGCCCCCCATGTAGATACGCAGTATTTT CASSPLALAPHVDTQYF
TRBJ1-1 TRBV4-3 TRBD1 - TGCGCCAGCAGCCAAGATTCTAGGCAGGGGGTAGTAGCTTTCTTT CASSQDSRQGVVAFF
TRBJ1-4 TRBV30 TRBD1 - TGTGCCTGGAGTCCTTCCCGGACAGGGGGCGATGAAAAACTGTTTTTT CAWSPSRTGGDEKLFF
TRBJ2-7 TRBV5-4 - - TGTGCCAGCAGCTTGTCGGGTGGGAGGGGGTACGAGCAGTACTTC CASSLSGGRGYEQYF
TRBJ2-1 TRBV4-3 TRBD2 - TGCGCCAGCAGCCAAGAGGGACTAGCCGATGAGCAGTTCTTC CASSQEGLADEQFF
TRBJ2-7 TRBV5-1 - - TGCGCCAGCAGGTCTCTAGACTCAAACTACGAGCAGTACTTC CASRSLDSNYEQYF
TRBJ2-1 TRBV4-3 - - TGCGCCAGCAGCCAAGCCGTGGTGGGGGGCACTTACAATGAGCAGTTCTTC CASSQAVVGGTYNEQFF
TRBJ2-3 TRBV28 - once TGTGCCAGCTCCCTTTGGGCGGAGGGGGGAGATACGCAGTATTTT CASSLWAEGGDTQYF
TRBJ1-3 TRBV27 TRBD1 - TGTGCCAGCAGCCCGGGACAGTCCAGCTCTGGAAACACCATATATTTT CASSPGQSSSGNTIYF
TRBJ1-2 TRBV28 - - TGTGCCAGCCTACCGGGAGGGGACTATGGCTACACCTTC CASLPGGDYGYTF
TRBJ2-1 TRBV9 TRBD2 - TGTGCCAGCAGCGTCCCAGCGGGAGGCGAGCAGTTCTTC CASSVPAGGEQFF
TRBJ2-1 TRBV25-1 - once TGTGCCAGCAGCGGGACAAATGCCAATGAGCAGTTCTTC CASSGTNANEQFF
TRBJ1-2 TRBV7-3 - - TGTGCCACCTCCCCGACTGCCGGCGGGAACTATGGCTACACCTTC CATSPTAGGNYGYTF
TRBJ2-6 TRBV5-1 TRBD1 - TGCGCCAGCAGCTCTTCTCCGGGACAGATCTCTGGGGCCAACGTCCTGACTTTC CASSSSPGQISGANVLTF
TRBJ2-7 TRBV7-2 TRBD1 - TGTGCCAGCAGCACACGGACAGGGGGTGGGGACGAGCAGTACTTC CASSTRTGGGDEQYF
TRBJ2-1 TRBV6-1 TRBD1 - TGTGCCAGCACGGGCTTGGGGGTGACAGGGGAGCAGTTCTTC CASTGLGVTGEQFF
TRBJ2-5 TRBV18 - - TGTGCCAGCTCATATGCCCCGGGGACCCAGTACTTC CASSYAPGTQYF
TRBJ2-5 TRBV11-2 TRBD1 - TGTGCCAGCAGCTTGACAGGGGGCCAAGAGACCCAGTACTTC CASSLTGGQETQYF
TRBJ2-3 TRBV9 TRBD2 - TGTGCCAGCAGCGTCTTAGCGGGAGTTTCAGATACGCAGTATTTT CASSVLAGVSDTQYF
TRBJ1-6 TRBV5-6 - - TGTGCCAGCAGCTATCGCTACGGTCATTCACCCCTCCACTTT CASSYRYGHSPLHF
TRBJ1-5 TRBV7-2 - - TGTGCCAGCAGCTCTCAGGGGACCGATCAGCCCCAGCATTTT CASSSQGTDQPQHF
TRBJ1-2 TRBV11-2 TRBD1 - TGTGCCAGCAGCTCAAACAGGGGAACAAACTATGGCTACACCTTC CASSSNRGTNYGYTF